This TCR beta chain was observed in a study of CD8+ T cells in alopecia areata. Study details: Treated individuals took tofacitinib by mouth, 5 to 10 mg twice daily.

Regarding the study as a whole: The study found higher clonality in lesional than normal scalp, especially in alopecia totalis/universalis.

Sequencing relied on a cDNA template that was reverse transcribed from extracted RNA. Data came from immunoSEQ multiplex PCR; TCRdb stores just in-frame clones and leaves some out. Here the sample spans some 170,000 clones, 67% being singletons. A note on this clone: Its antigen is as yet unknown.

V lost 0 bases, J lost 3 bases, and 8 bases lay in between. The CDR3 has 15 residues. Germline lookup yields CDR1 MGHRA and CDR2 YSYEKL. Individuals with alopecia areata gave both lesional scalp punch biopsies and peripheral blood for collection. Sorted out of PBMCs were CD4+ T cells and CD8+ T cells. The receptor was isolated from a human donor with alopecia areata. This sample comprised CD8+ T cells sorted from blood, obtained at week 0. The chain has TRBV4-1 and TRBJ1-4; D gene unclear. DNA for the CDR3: TGCGCCAGCAGCCAAGATCCCGGAGCTAATGAAAAACTGTTTTTT. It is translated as CASSQDPGANEKLFF.